This passage covers 7 T cell receptor beta chains from one sample sequenced in a study of blood T cell repertoires in COVID-19 (dated by TCRdb to 2018 to 2021). The library was prepared using the immunoSEQ multiplex PCR assay. Imported from immuneACCESS, the table was reduced by TCRdb to in-frame sequences with V and J called. These copies leave out some clones; in studies compared against another copy, an unresolved V gene accounts for under half, and the cause of the remainder is not known. In this sample the table shows some 130,000 clones, 85% to 90% of which occur a single time. Under 13% of the sample is taken by the ten largest. Material: peripheral blood. These receptors were obtained from a man at least 80 years old with acute or convalescent COVID-19.

The chain has TRBV2 and TRBJ1-1; TRBD1 matches at 8 bases. The CDR3 runs to 15 residues. CDR1 and CDR2 (germline): SNHLY, FYNNEI. After removal of 7 bases from V and 4 bases from J, the junction contained 11 bases not matched to a gene. The CDR3 region has the DNA TGTGCCAGCATTAAACAGGGGGGCGGTTCCACTGAAGCTTTCTTT. This translates into CASIKQGGGSTEAFF.

DNA for the CDR3: TGCGCCAGCAGCCCCCGGGACAGGGGCATGAACACTGAAGCTTTCTTT. It is translated as CASSPRDRGMNTEAFF. This chain connects TRBV4-1 to TRBJ1-1; 10 bases fit TRBD1. Trimming took 4 bases from V and 0 from J; bases not matched to a gene: 5. The CDR3 spans 16 residues. Germline V lookup: CDR1 MGHRA, CDR2 YSYEKL.

The V gene is TRBV2, the J gene TRBJ1-4, with 11 bases that match TRBD1. The ends lost 6 bases at V and 6 bases at J; junction bases unmatched: 6. Per the germline V gene, CDR1 is SNHLY and CDR2 is FYNNEI. The length of the CDR3 is 15 residues. The CDR3 protein is CASRNKGQGDEKLFF. CDR3 in DNA: TGTGCCAGCAGGAATAAGGGACAGGGGGATGAAAAACTGTTTTTT.

The chain combines TRBV27 with TRBJ1-3; D is possibly TRBD1 (6 bases). V was pared by 3 bases and J by 4 bases, with 16 bases between. Germline V gives CDR1 MNHEY, CDR2 SMNVEV (reference sequence). CDR3 size: 16 residues. The CDR3 reads CASSLGGQVGGNTIYF. For the CDR3, the DNA is TGTGCCAGCAGTTTGGGGGGGCAAGTGGGCGGAAACACCATATATTTT.

The chain couples TRBV14 to TRBJ1-1, with 9 bases fitting TRBD1. CDR3 length: 16 residues. Germline V gives CDR1 SGHDN, CDR2 FVKESK. The V gene end was trimmed by 4 bases and the J gene end by 4 bases; junction bases not matched to a gene: 10. This chain's CDR3 is CASSLGQGRGGTEAFF. DNA for the CDR3: TGTGCCAGCAGCCTCGGACAGGGGAGGGGCGGCACTGAAGCTTTCTTT.

The chain recombines TRBV20-1 with TRBJ2-7; 7 nucleotides line up with TRBD1. This CDR3 is built from 14 residues. Germline trimming cut 3 bases from V and 2 bases from J; bases unmatched to any gene: 7. Germline lookup yields CDR1 DFQATT and CDR2 SNEGSKA (reference sequence). CDR3 DNA sequence: TGCAGTGCTAGTTTCCCCGGGACAGCCTACGAGCAGTACTTC. It codes for CSASFPGTAYEQYF.

This chain's CDR3 is CASSQGAGGSTNEKLFF. DNA for the CDR3: TGTGCCAGCAGCCAAGGGGCAGGGGGCTCGACTAATGAAAAACTGTTTTTT. The chain is built from TRBV4-2 and TRBJ1-4, with TRBD1 matching over 8 bases. The V gene's germline CDR1 is LGHNA and CDR2 YNFKEQ. V lost 1 base, J lost 2 bases, and 6 bases stayed unmatched. CDR3 size: 17 residues.